This TCR beta chain was observed in a study of blood T cells in healthy people across ages. Study-level findings and limits: Roughly linear declines in TCR beta diversity per million T cells occurred with age.

Primers used in a second PCR of about 6 to 11 cycles were a sample-barcoded 5' primer and a J-beta primer mix. MiXCR was run by TCRdb on the 5' RACE reads, yielding one entry per CDR3 protein. The sample records fewer than 1.5 million distinct CDR3 sequences, 42% being singletons. Comment on this clonotype: Its antigen is not identified.

CDR3 length equals 17 residues. Germline trimming cut 4 bases from V and 1 base from J; bases unmatched to any gene: 11. Looked up from germline, CDR1 is SGHVS and CDR2 is FNYEAQ. The sequence came from a woman younger than 35 in good health. The genes are TRBV7-6 and TRBJ2-3, with TRBD1 identical over 7 bases. Sequencing was performed on blood. CDR3 nucleotides: TGTGCCAGCAGCTCGTTCTTGGGACAGACCCGCACAGATACGCAGTATTTT. This sequence encodes CASSSFLGQTRTDTQYF.